The 31 T cell receptor beta chains below were found in one sample sequenced in a study of CD8 T cells in Susac syndrome. Roughly 0.5 to 1 ug RNA was reverse transcribed with random hexamers. TCRdb independently ran MiXCR on the immunoSEQ multiplex PCR reads; one entry per CDR3 protein. The sample carries about 300,000 distinct CDR3 sequences, 85% recorded once. Sequencing was performed on CD8+ T cells from PBMCs. Source of these receptors: a human donor with multiple sclerosis.

The V and J genes are TRBV12-3 or TRBV12-4 and TRBJ2-7; TRBD1 matches at 9 bases. The CDR3 has 15 residues. After removal of 6 bases from V and 3 bases from J, the junction contained 9 bases not matched to a gene. The CDR3 DNA sequence: TGTGCCAGCAGCCTTGACAGGGGGAGAGGCTACGAGCAGTACTTC. Translation gives CASSLDRGRGYEQYF.

In DNA, the CDR3 is TGCAGTGCACCCGGGACTAGCGGGAGTGGCCCCTCCAATGAGCAGTTCTTC. This gives the protein CSAPGTSGSGPSNEQFF. The chain combines TRBV20-1 with TRBJ2-1; 14 nucleotides align to TRBD2. The CDR3 has 17 residues. Germline CDR1 DFQATT, CDR2 SNEGSKA (reference sequence). Trimming cost V 6 bases and J 6 bases; bases outside gene matches: 13.

In its sample, this clonotype was seen once. The genes are TRBV19 and TRBJ1-1; D call uncertain. The CDR3 has 13 residues. CDR1 LNHDA and CDR2 SQIVND come from the germline V gene (reference sequence). Trimming left V 5 bases short and J 4 bases short, with 11 bases between. The CDR3 DNA reads as TGTGCCAGTAGTTGGTACAGTAGCACTGAAGCTTTCTTT. It encodes CASSWYSSTEAFF.

This chain uses TRBV14 with TRBJ2-3; D may be TRBD2 (6 bases). The germline CDR1 and CDR2 sequences are SGHDN and FVKESK. CDR3 size: 12 residues. V was pared by 5 bases and J by 6 bases, with 9 bases between. In DNA, the CDR3 is TGTGCCAGCAGCTGGGAGGCGGATACGCAGTATTTT. Protein product: CASSWEADTQYF.

The genes are TRBV27 and TRBJ2-5; no clear D. CDR1 and CDR2 (germline): MNHEY, SMNVEV (reference sequence). With 6 bases removed from V and 5 bases from J, the gap between germline ends came to 16 bases. The CDR3 covers 14 residues. The CDR3 bases are TGTGCCAGCAGCCTCTTCGGGTCTGTGGAGACCCAGTACTTC. It specifies CASSLFGSVETQYF.

This clonotype was seen only a few times. The chain couples TRBV19 to TRBJ2-1; D perhaps matches TRBD2 (6 bases). V lost 3 bases to trimming and J lost 0 bases, with 9 bases between them. The CDR3 consists of 15 residues. Germline lookup yields CDR1 LNHDA and CDR2 SQIVND (reference sequence). The CDR3 coding sequence is TGTGCCAGTAGTATGTCCGGGAGCTCCTACAATGAGCAGTTCTTC. Its translation: CASSMSGSSYNEQFF.

The chain joins TRBV28 to TRBJ1-2; 9 positions agree with TRBD1. The J segment lost 5 bases and the V segment lost 4 bases, leaving 8 bases of the junction unmatched. The CDR3 contains 15 residues. Germline V gene data show CDR1 as MDHEN and CDR2 as SYDVKM. Here the CDR3 DNA reads TGTGCCAGCAGTTCTCGGTGGGACAGGGAGTATGGCTACACCTTC. Its protein product is CASSSRWDREYGYTF.

The chain couples TRBV28 to TRBJ2-3; D gene ambiguous. CDR1 MDHEN and CDR2 SYDVKM come from the germline V gene. This CDR3 contains 15 residues. V gave up 5 bases and J gave up 2 bases, with 14 bases separating them. The CDR3 sequence: CASSPPDGDTDTQYF. CDR3 bases: TGTGCCAGCAGTCCCCCGGATGGGGACACAGATACGCAGTATTTT.

The chain recombines TRBV4-3 with TRBJ2-3; 10 positions match TRBD2. Germline V lookup: CDR1 LGHNA, CDR2 YSLEER. Trimming took 2 bases from V and 5 from J; bases not matched to a gene: 13. The CDR3 has 18 residues. The CDR3 protein is CASSQPYQSGREGDTQYF. The CDR3 nucleotides read TGCGCCAGCAGCCAACCATACCAAAGCGGGAGGGAGGGAGATACGCAGTATTTT.

This clonotype was counted a single time. The J gene is TRBJ1-3, the V gene TRBV28; unclear D gene. Germline CDR1 and CDR2: MDHEN and SYDVKM. The V end lost 11 bases, the J end lost 0 bases, and 14 bases lay between the germline ends. This CDR3 is 14 amino acids long. The CDR3 region is CAGSRAHSGNTIYF. The CDR3 DNA is TGTGCCGGATCGAGGGCCCACTCTGGAAACACCATATATTTT. Filled out from reference TRBV28 and TRBJ1-3, the complete variable domain reads DVKVTQSSRYLVKRTGEKVFLECVQDMDHENMFWYRQDPGLGLRLIYFSYDVKMKEKGDIPEGYSVSREKKERFSLILESASTNQTSMYLCAGSRAHSGNTIYFGEGSWLTVV.

The V call is TRBV12-3 or TRBV12-4, the J call TRBJ2-5; 9 positions agree with TRBD2. V lost 0 bases to trimming and J lost 5 bases; unmatched junction nucleotides: 7. The CDR3 sequence is 16 residues long. The CDR3 reads CASSLAGGRALETQYF. In DNA, the CDR3 is TGTGCCAGCAGTTTAGCCGGCGGGAGGGCCCTCGAGACCCAGTACTTC.

This chain uses TRBV28 with TRBJ1-1, with D uncertain. V lost 1 base and J 5 bases, leaving 11 bases between the germline ends. There are 14 residues in the CDR3. Germline-derived CDR1 and CDR2 are MDHEN and SYDVKM. Written as DNA, the CDR3 is TGTGCCAGCAGTTTATACCGCCGGGGAACTGAAGCTTTCTTT. Translated, it gives CASSLYRRGTEAFF.

The chain recombines TRBV6-1 with TRBJ1-1, with D tentatively TRBD1 (5 bases). V was cut by 6 bases and J by 1 base, with 9 bases left in between. The CDR3 totals 13 residues. Germline V lookup: CDR1 MNHNS, CDR2 SASEGT. The CDR3: CASRATANTEAFF. The DNA of the CDR3 is TGTGCCAGCAGAGCGACAGCGAACACTGAAGCTTTCTTT.

The V call is TRBV29-1, the J call TRBJ1-1; D remains ambiguous. Trimming took 7 bases from V and 0 from J, leaving 9 bases between them. Germline lookup yields CDR1 SQVTM and CDR2 ANQGSEA. The CDR3 has 12 amino acids. The DNA of the CDR3 is TGCAGCGGGGAGGACCTGAACACTGAAGCTTTCTTT. It codes for CSGEDLNTEAFF.

This sequence joins TRBV11-2 and TRBJ1-1; possibly TRBD1 for D (6 bases). The CDR3 extends over 14 amino acids. Trimming removed 5 bases at V and 7 bases at J, with 17 bases between. Germline CDR1 and CDR2: SGHAT and FQNNGV. The CDR3 spells CASSAGHGTDEAFF. Here the CDR3 DNA reads TGTGCCAGCAGCGCGGGACATGGGACGGATGAAGCTTTCTTT.

The chain recombines TRBV6-5 with TRBJ1-1; D might be TRBD1 (5 bases). The V and J ends lost 7 bases and 3 bases respectively, with 12 bases between them. Germline lookup yields CDR1 MNHEY and CDR2 SVGAGI. There are 13 residues in the CDR3. CDR3: CASILPGYTEAFF. The CDR3 region has the DNA TGTGCCAGCATTCTTCCAGGGTACACTGAAGCTTTCTTT.

This clonotype is a singleton in its sample. The chain joins TRBV29-1 to TRBJ2-7; no firm D call. This CDR3 is 12 amino acids long. V lost 6 bases to trimming and J lost 4 bases, with 13 bases between them. CDR1 is SQVTM and CDR2 is ANQGSEA in the germline V gene. CDR3 DNA sequence: TGCAGCGTAGAGGCCGGTCTATACGAGCAGTACTTC. Encoded protein: CSVEAGLYEQYF.

The rearrangement joins TRBV13 to TRBJ1-1; D not resolved. CDR1 and CDR2 (germline): PRHDT, FYEKMQ (reference sequence). V shed 4 bases and J shed 4 bases, with 10 bases lying between them. The CDR3 contains 13 residues. CDR3 bases: TGTGCCAGCAGCTCCTGGATAGGCACTGAAGCTTTCTTT. It encodes CASSSWIGTEAFF.

The chain combines TRBV7-9 with TRBJ2-7, with TRBD1 as a possible D gene (6 bases). CDR1 and CDR2 (germline): SEHNR, FQNEAQ (reference sequence). V lost 7 bases to trimming and J lost 2 bases, with 15 bases between them. The CDR3 length is 14 residues. The CDR3 loop reads CASTRDTWAYEQYF. The CDR3 DNA sequence: TGTGCCAGCACTCGGGACACCTGGGCCTACGAGCAGTACTTC.

The CDR3 here is CASSFEAGGFGGELFF. The CDR3 nucleotides read TGCGCCAGCAGCTTCGAAGCGGGAGGGTTCGGCGGGGAGCTGTTTTTT. The gene calls are TRBV5-1 and TRBJ2-2; the match to TRBD2 covers 10 bases. The trim removed 2 bases at V and 7 bases at J, leaving 8 bases unmatched. There are 16 residues in the CDR3. The germline gives CDR1 SGHRS, CDR2 YFSETQ.

The V call is TRBV30, the J call TRBJ2-5; D possibly corresponds to TRBD1 (6 bases). Trimming took 2 bases from V and 3 from J, leaving 10 bases between them. Germline V gene sequence: CDR1 GTSNPN, CDR2 SVGIG (reference sequence). CDR3 length: 13 residues. In nucleotides, the CDR3 is TGTGCCTGGAGTAGGGGGACCAAAGAGACCCAGTACTTC. Encoded protein: CAWSRGTKETQYF.

This clonotype was detected only once. J is TRBJ2-2 and V is TRBV24-1; TRBD1 is a possible D gene (5 bases). Germline V lookup: CDR1 KGHDR, CDR2 SFDVKD. The CDR3 has 15 residues. Trimming removed 3 bases from V and 6 bases from J, with 13 bases in between. Here the CDR3 reads CATSDPRRQPGELFF. CDR3 coding DNA: TGTGCCACCAGTGATCCCCGGAGACAGCCCGGGGAGCTGTTTTTT.

This chain links TRBV14 with TRBJ2-5; no clear D. Germline values: CDR1 SGHDN, CDR2 FVKESK. V dropped 1 base and J dropped 2 bases, with 8 bases sitting between them. The CDR3 runs to 14 residues. The CDR3 sequence: CASSQVQLQETQYF. CDR3 coding DNA: TGTGCCAGCAGCCAAGTCCAGTTACAAGAGACCCAGTACTTC. The variable domain in full, with the rest retrieved from reference TRBV14 and TRBJ2-5, is EAGVTQFPSHSVIEKGQTVTLRCDPISGHDNLYWYRRVMGKEIKFLLHFVKESKQDESGMPNNRFLAERTGGTYSTLKVQPAELEDSGVYFCASSQVQLQETQYFGPGTRLLVL.

The V and J genes are TRBV7-9 and TRBJ2-2, with 7 bases matching TRBD2. Germline lookup yields CDR1 SEHNR and CDR2 FQNEAQ (reference sequence). This CDR3 contains 14 residues. V was pared by 5 bases and J by 6 bases, with 6 bases of the junction left unmatched. CDR3 sequence (DNA): TGTGCCAGCAGCGCCGCGGGGGAACCCGGGGAGCTGTTTTTT. Protein: CASSAAGEPGELFF.

This clonotype was seen only once. The V call is TRBV4-1, the J call TRBJ2-7; a weak D match, TRBD1 (5 bases). This CDR3 spans 17 amino acids. Deletions cut 4 bases from V and 1 base from J, with 20 bases between. Germline V gene sequence: CDR1 MGHRA, CDR2 YSYEKL. The CDR3 protein is CASSPGHLSTTSYEQYF. The CDR3 DNA is TGCGCCAGCAGCCCCGGACATCTTTCCACGACATCCTACGAGCAGTACTTC.

V is TRBV28 and J is TRBJ1-5; D might be TRBD1 (5 bases). CDR1 and CDR2 from the germline V gene are MDHEN and SYDVKM. This CDR3 region has 15 residues. Trimming removed 3 bases at V and 0 bases at J, with 9 bases between. The CDR3: CASSFPGYSNQPQHF. CDR3 nucleotide sequence: TGTGCCAGCAGTTTCCCAGGGTATAGCAATCAGCCCCAGCATTTT. The full variable domain, rest sourced from reference TRBV28 and TRBJ1-5, is DVKVTQSSRYLVKRTGEKVFLECVQDMDHENMFWYRQDPGLGLRLIYFSYDVKMKEKGDIPEGYSVSREKKERFSLILESASTNQTSMYLCASSFPGYSNQPQHFGDGTRLSIL.

V gene TRBV10-1 combines with J gene TRBJ2-7, with 10 nucleotides matching TRBD2. The V gene end was trimmed by 3 bases and the J gene end by 6 bases; junction bases not matched to a gene: 5. Germline assignment: CDR1 WNHNN and CDR2 SYGVQD (reference sequence). The CDR3 covers 14 residues. As DNA, the CDR3 is TGCGCCAGCAGTGATAGTCTAGCGGGAGTCGAGCAGTACTTC. Its translation is CASSDSLAGVEQYF.

The rearrangement uses TRBV12-3 or TRBV12-4 and TRBJ2-1; perhaps TRBD2 as D (6 bases). The length of the CDR3 is 17 residues. The ends were cut back, 3 bases at V and 7 bases at J, with 22 bases in the middle. DNA of the CDR3: TGTGCCAGCAGTTTTTTATCGGGCGGGAAGTTTAGTAATGAGCAGTTCTTC. It yields the protein CASSFLSGGKFSNEQFF.

J is TRBJ2-3 and V is TRBV25-1; TRBD2 might be the D (6 bases). This CDR3 region has 16 residues. CDR1 is MGHDK and CDR2 is SYGVNS in the germline V gene. The V and J ends lost 0 bases and 1 base respectively, with 11 bases between them. CDR3: CASSEYGERGTDTQYF. Written as DNA, the CDR3 is TGTGCCAGCAGTGAATATGGAGAGCGGGGCACAGATACGCAGTATTTT.

The rearrangement links TRBV6-5 to TRBJ2-7; 9 bases line up with TRBD1. This CDR3 comprises 15 residues. CDR1 is MNHEY and CDR2 is SVGAGI in the germline V gene. V was clipped by 1 base and J by 5 bases; unmatched bases: 6. The CDR3 protein is CASSYWRDRDDEQYF. The CDR3 DNA sequence: TGTGCCAGCAGTTACTGGAGGGACAGGGACGACGAGCAGTACTTC.

The chain employs TRBV30 and TRBJ1-1, with TRBD1 as a possible D gene (5 bases). Per germline, CDR1 GTSNPN and CDR2 SVGIG (reference sequence). The CDR3 is made up of 13 amino acids. Trimming pared 1 base from V and 5 bases from J, leaving 11 bases between. In nucleotides, the CDR3 is TGTGCCTGGAGTGCAGGGAAGTGGACTGAAGCTTTCTTT. Translation: CAWSAGKWTEAFF.